This is a list of T cell receptor beta chains from one sample in a study of PD-1 blockade in classical Hodgkin lymphoma. The protocol was immunoSEQ multiplex PCR, while the TCRdb copy is restricted to in-frame clones and leaves out a portion. The sample holds roughly 32,000 clones, 90% to 95% seen once. The sequencing input was peripheral blood mononuclear cells (PBMCs). Receptor source: a human donor with classical Hodgkin lymphoma. The CDR3 runs from the conserved cysteine through the conserved F or W. D genes are given only for firm matches. Clone size is not always given. Where it is, it says once, few, many or a class for expanded clones.

v_call: TRBV5-6
j_call: TRBJ1-2
clone_size: .
d_call: .
cdr3_nt: TGTGCCAGCAGCCCTTACTCGGCGAGGAACTATGGCTACACCTTC
cdr3_aa: CASSPYSARNYGYTF

v_call: TRBV29-1
j_call: TRBJ2-1
clone_size: .
d_call: TRBD1
cdr3_nt: TGCAGCGTTGGGGACAGGATCTACAATGAGCAGTTCTTC
cdr3_aa: CSVGDRIYNEQFF

v_call: TRBV7-6
j_call: TRBJ2-6
clone_size: .
d_call: TRBD1
cdr3_nt: TGTGCCAGCAGCTGGACAGGCTCTGGGGCCAACGTCCTGACTTTC
cdr3_aa: CASSWTGSGANVLTF

v_call: TRBV19
j_call: TRBJ2-3
clone_size: .
d_call: .
cdr3_nt: TGTGCCAGTACCCAGAGGGGTTCGACCGTCGCTAGCACAGATACGCAGTATTTT
cdr3_aa: CASTQRGSTVASTDTQYF

v_call: TRBV6-6
j_call: TRBJ2-7
clone_size: once
d_call: .
cdr3_nt: TGTGCCAGCAGTTCGGGGGTGGGGCCTTCCTACGAGCAGTACTTC
cdr3_aa: CASSSGVGPSYEQYF

v_call: TRBV4-2
j_call: TRBJ2-1
clone_size: .
d_call: .
cdr3_nt: TGTGCCAGCAGCCAAGATGGCGGGGGCGCCTACAATGAGCAGTTCTTC
cdr3_aa: CASSQDGGGAYNEQFF

v_call: TRBV7-9
j_call: TRBJ2-7
clone_size: once
d_call: .
cdr3_nt: TGTGCCAGCAGCCGGCTGGCGGGGCTGACCTACGAGCAGTACTTC
cdr3_aa: CASSRLAGLTYEQYF

v_call: TRBV27
j_call: TRBJ2-5
clone_size: .
d_call: .
cdr3_nt: TGTGCCAGCAGTTTAATCCAGCAGGAGACCCAGTACTTC
cdr3_aa: CASSLIQQETQYF

v_call: TRBV30
j_call: TRBJ2-4
clone_size: .
d_call: .
cdr3_nt: TGTGCCTGGAGTGTCGGGGCGAAAAACATTCAGTACTTC
cdr3_aa: CAWSVGAKNIQYF

v_call: TRBV5-1
j_call: TRBJ1-1
clone_size: .
d_call: .
cdr3_nt: TGCGCCAGCAGCCTGACGAGTACTGAAGCTTTCTTT
cdr3_aa: CASSLTSTEAFF

v_call: TRBV2
j_call: TRBJ2-3
clone_size: .
d_call: TRBD2
cdr3_nt: TGTGCCAGCAGTGTGGAGCGGGGAGGGGCTGATACGCAGTATTTT
cdr3_aa: CASSVERGGADTQYF

v_call: TRBV11-2
j_call: TRBJ2-3
clone_size: .
d_call: .
cdr3_nt: TGTGCCAGCAGCACAGGGTCAGGGGCAATTAGCACAGATACGCAGTATTTT
cdr3_aa: CASSTGSGAISTDTQYF

v_call: TRBV18
j_call: TRBJ2-3
clone_size: .
d_call: .
cdr3_nt: TGTGCCAGCTCACCATTTCGGCAGGGAGACACAGATACGCAGTATTTT
cdr3_aa: CASSPFRQGDTDTQYF

v_call: TRBV5-8
j_call: TRBJ2-1
clone_size: .
d_call: .
cdr3_nt: TGTGCCAGCAGCTTGGTACAGGGACCCCTTCTATACAATGAGCAGTTCTTC
cdr3_aa: CASSLVQGPLLYNEQFF

v_call: TRBV29-1
j_call: TRBJ2-7
clone_size: .
d_call: TRBD2
cdr3_nt: TGCAGCGTTGAAGAGGAGCGGGAAGAGGGCTACGAGCAGTACTTC
cdr3_aa: CSVEEEREEGYEQYF

v_call: TRBV30
j_call: TRBJ1-1
clone_size: .
d_call: .
cdr3_nt: TGTGCCTGGAGTGTATTGGGGGGGACTGAAGCTTTCTTT
cdr3_aa: CAWSVLGGTEAFF

v_call: TRBV18
j_call: TRBJ1-3
clone_size: .
d_call: .
cdr3_nt: TGTGCCAGCTCACCACAGGTGGGGCCTGGAAACACCATATATTTT
cdr3_aa: CASSPQVGPGNTIYF

v_call: TRBV19
j_call: TRBJ1-6
clone_size: .
d_call: .
cdr3_nt: TGTGCCAGTAGTGCCAGGGGCGACTATAATTCACCCCTCCACTTT
cdr3_aa: CASSARGDYNSPLHF

v_call: TRBV30
j_call: TRBJ2-2
clone_size: .
d_call: .
cdr3_nt: TGTGCCTGGAGTGCCTTCGGGGGGCTGGTCGGGGAGCTGTTTTTT
cdr3_aa: CAWSAFGGLVGELFF

v_call: TRBV11-3
j_call: TRBJ2-1
clone_size: once
d_call: .
cdr3_nt: TGTGCCAGCAGCTTAGACCTAAACAATGAGCAGTTCTTC
cdr3_aa: CASSLDLNNEQFF

v_call: TRBV4-1
j_call: TRBJ2-4
clone_size: once
d_call: .
cdr3_nt: TGCGCCAGCAGCTACTCTCGGGACTTATTAAAGTACTTC
cdr3_aa: CASSYSRDLLKYF

v_call: TRBV5-1
j_call: TRBJ1-3
clone_size: .
d_call: .
cdr3_nt: TGCGCCAGCAGCTTGGCAGGAACGGGCTCTGGAAACACCATATATTTT
cdr3_aa: CASSLAGTGSGNTIYF

v_call: TRBV7-9
j_call: TRBJ1-4
clone_size: .
d_call: TRBD1
cdr3_nt: TGTGCCAGCAGCCGAGGGGACAGCTATAATGAAAAACTGTTTTTT
cdr3_aa: CASSRGDSYNEKLFF

v_call: TRBV27
j_call: TRBJ2-1
clone_size: few
d_call: TRBD1
cdr3_nt: TGTGCCAGCAGTTCCACTACAGGGGGAAGCTACAATGAGCAGTTCTTC
cdr3_aa: CASSSTTGGSYNEQFF

v_call: TRBV6-1
j_call: TRBJ1-6
clone_size: .
d_call: TRBD1
cdr3_nt: TGTGCCAGCGGCCTCGGACAGGGCGGTAATTCACCCCTCCACTTT
cdr3_aa: CASGLGQGGNSPLHF

v_call: TRBV30
j_call: TRBJ1-2
clone_size: .
d_call: .
cdr3_nt: TGTGCCTGGACCCAGGGGTGGGTTGATGGCTACACCTTC
cdr3_aa: CAWTQGWVDGYTF

v_call: TRBV30
j_call: TRBJ2-1
clone_size: once
d_call: .
cdr3_nt: TGTGCCTGGAGTGGAGGTGAGCAGTTCTTC
cdr3_aa: CAWSGGEQFF

v_call: TRBV11-3
j_call: TRBJ2-2
clone_size: .
d_call: TRBD1
cdr3_nt: TGTGCCAGCAGCAAGGGACAGGGGGTCGGGGAGCTGTTTTTT
cdr3_aa: CASSKGQGVGELFF

v_call: TRBV5-1
j_call: TRBJ2-3
clone_size: .
d_call: TRBD2
cdr3_nt: TGCGCCAGCAGCCCGGGGAGGGGCGGATCAGATACGCAGTATTTT
cdr3_aa: CASSPGRGGSDTQYF

v_call: TRBV20-1
j_call: TRBJ2-1
clone_size: .
d_call: .
cdr3_nt: TGCAGTGCTCCTCGGGAAGCTGGGCAGTTCTTC
cdr3_aa: CSAPREAGQFF

v_call: TRBV2
j_call: TRBJ1-2
clone_size: .
d_call: .
cdr3_nt: TGTGCCAGCAGTGGGGGAGATTATGGCTACACCTTC
cdr3_aa: CASSGGDYGYTF

v_call: TRBV5-5
j_call: TRBJ2-1
clone_size: once
d_call: .
cdr3_nt: TGTGCCAGCAGCCGTCAGGGGATGGATGAGCAGTTCTTC
cdr3_aa: CASSRQGMDEQFF

v_call: TRBV11-2
j_call: TRBJ2-6
clone_size: once
d_call: .
cdr3_nt: TGTGCCAGCAGCCGGGACGATTACTCTGGGGCCAACGTCCTGACTTTC
cdr3_aa: CASSRDDYSGANVLTF

v_call: TRBV5-1
j_call: TRBJ2-1
clone_size: .
d_call: .
cdr3_nt: TGCGCCAGCAGCCCTCCCACCGTTTATAGCTCCTACAATGAGCAGTTCTTC
cdr3_aa: CASSPPTVYSSYNEQFF

v_call: TRBV6-5
j_call: TRBJ2-7
clone_size: .
d_call: TRBD1
cdr3_nt: TGTGCCAGCAGCCGACAGGGAGTCTACGAGCAGTACTTC
cdr3_aa: CASSRQGVYEQYF

v_call: TRBV7-6
j_call: TRBJ2-2
clone_size: .
d_call: .
cdr3_nt: TGTGCCAGCAGCTTAGGTAGCGACGTGTGGGAGCTGTTTTTT
cdr3_aa: CASSLGSDVWELFF

v_call: TRBV5-1
j_call: TRBJ2-4
clone_size: .
d_call: .
cdr3_nt: TGCGCCAGCAGCTTGGATCCGGGGGCAAACATTCAGTACTTC
cdr3_aa: CASSLDPGANIQYF

v_call: TRBV5-1
j_call: TRBJ1-4
clone_size: .
d_call: .
cdr3_nt: TGCGCCAGCCGACCATTGACAGACCCTAATGAAAAACTGTTTTTT
cdr3_aa: CASRPLTDPNEKLFF

v_call: TRBV4-3
j_call: TRBJ1-5
clone_size: .
d_call: .
cdr3_nt: TGCGCCAGCAGCCAAGAGACGGGTCAGCCCCAGCATTTT
cdr3_aa: CASSQETGQPQHF

v_call: TRBV10-2
j_call: TRBJ2-5
clone_size: .
d_call: .
cdr3_nt: TGCGCCAGCAGTGAGTTTTACAGGGAGACGGAGACCCAGTACTTC
cdr3_aa: CASSEFYRETETQYF

v_call: TRBV2
j_call: TRBJ2-3
clone_size: .
d_call: .
cdr3_nt: TGTGCCAGCAGTGGAAGTATTTCCACAGATACGCAGTATTTT
cdr3_aa: CASSGSISTDTQYF

v_call: TRBV7-9
j_call: TRBJ2-3
clone_size: .
d_call: TRBD1
cdr3_nt: TGTGCCAGCAGCCACCGGGACAGGGTCACAGATACGCAGTATTTT
cdr3_aa: CASSHRDRVTDTQYF

v_call: TRBV7-2
j_call: TRBJ2-1
clone_size: .
d_call: .
cdr3_nt: TGTGCCAGCAGCCCAGGGGCTAGTCGCAATGAGCAGTTCTTC
cdr3_aa: CASSPGASRNEQFF